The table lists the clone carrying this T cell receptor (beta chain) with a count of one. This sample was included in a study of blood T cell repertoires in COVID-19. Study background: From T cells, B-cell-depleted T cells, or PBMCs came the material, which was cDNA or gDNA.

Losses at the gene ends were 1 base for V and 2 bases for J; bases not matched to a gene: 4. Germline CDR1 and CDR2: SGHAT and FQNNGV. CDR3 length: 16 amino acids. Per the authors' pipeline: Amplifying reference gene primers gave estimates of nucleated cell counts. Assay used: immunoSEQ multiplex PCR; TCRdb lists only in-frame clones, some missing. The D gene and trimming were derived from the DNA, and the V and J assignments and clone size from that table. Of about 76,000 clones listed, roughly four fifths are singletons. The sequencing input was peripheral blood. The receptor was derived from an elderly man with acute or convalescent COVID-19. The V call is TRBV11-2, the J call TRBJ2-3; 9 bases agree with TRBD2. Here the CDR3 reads CASSLASSGTTDTQYF. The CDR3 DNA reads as TGTGCCAGCAGCTTAGCATCTAGCGGGACCACAGATACGCAGTATTTT. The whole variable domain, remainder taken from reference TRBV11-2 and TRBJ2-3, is EAGVAQSPRYKIIEKRQSVAFWCNPISGHATLYWYQQILGQGPKLLIQFQNNGVVDDSQLPKDRFSAERLKGVDSTLKIQPAKLEDSAVYLCASSLASSGTTDTQYFGPGTRLTVL.